The 9 T cell receptor beta chains below come from one sample, sequenced in a study of cytomegalovirus exposure and HLA in healthy donors. 60 Vbeta and 13 Jbeta primers were used in PCR. This table comes from immunoSEQ multiplex PCR, and its TCRdb copy is limited to in-frame clones, with some not included. The repertoire holds about 110,000 clones, with 73% as singletons. Sequencing was performed on PBMCs. These TCRs come from a man in his forties in good health and CMV-seronegative.

This clone was seen once. This rearrangement joins TRBV7-2 to TRBJ2-6, with 7 bases matching TRBD1. V shed 5 bases and J 0 bases; nucleotides not matched to a gene: 4. There are 16 residues in the CDR3. Looked up from germline, CDR1 is SGHTA and CDR2 is FQGNSA. The DNA of the CDR3 is TGTGCCAGCAGCCCGGGACAGAACTCTGGGGCCAACGTCCTGACTTTC. Its protein product is CASSPGQNSGANVLTF.

This clone was found a few times. This sequence joins TRBV7-2 and TRBJ1-4, with 10 nucleotides matching TRBD1. This CDR3 is built from 14 residues. Germline trimming cut 3 bases from V and 12 bases from J; bases unmatched to any gene: 7. Germline CDR1 is SGHTA and CDR2 is FQGNSA. The CDR3 DNA sequence: TGTGCCAGCAGCTTCTGGGACAGGGGAGGGGAACTGTTTTTT. Protein: CASSFWDRGGELFF.

The chain couples TRBV19 to TRBJ2-7; TRBD1 might be the D (6 bases). This CDR3 has 16 residues. Germline-derived CDR1 and CDR2 are LNHDA and SQIVND (reference sequence). Trimming left V 6 bases short and J 5 bases short, with 23 bases between. CDR3 sequence reads: CASRGAEGPFYNEQYF. CDR3 in DNA: TGTGCCAGTAGGGGGGCTGAGGGGCCCTTCTACAACGAGCAGTACTTC.

The chain is built from TRBV29-1 and TRBJ1-2; 8 nucleotides align to TRBD1. Germline V gene sequence: CDR1 SQVTM, CDR2 ANQGSEA. The CDR3 is 13 amino acids. Trimming removed 4 bases from V and 7 bases from J; junction bases left unmatched: 8. The CDR3 region is CSVVGQGARGYTF. CDR3 bases: TGCAGCGTTGTGGGCCAGGGGGCGCGTGGCTACACCTTC. Combining the CDR3 with reference TRBV29-1 and TRBJ1-2 gives the whole variable domain SAVISQKPSRDICQRGTSLTIQCQVDSQVTMMFWYRQQPGQSLTLIATANQGSEATYESGFVIDKFPISRPNLTFSTLTVSNMSPEDSSIYLCSVVGQGARGYTFGSGTRLTVV.

The chain employs TRBV6-1 and TRBJ2-2; TRBD1 is a possible D gene (5 bases). V gave up 8 bases and J gave up 2 bases, with 9 bases separating them. The CDR3 has 13 amino acids. Germline CDR1 MNHNS, CDR2 SASEGT. The DNA for the CDR3 is TGTGCCAGCCTCGACAGTAACACCGGGGAGCTGTTTTTT. Amino acid sequence: CASLDSNTGELFF.

The rearrangement uses TRBV5-6 and TRBJ2-7; possible D gene TRBD1, 6 bases. The germline V and J ends were trimmed by 2 bases and 1 base, with 13 bases remaining between them. This CDR3 has 15 residues. Germline loops: CDR1 SGHDT, CDR2 YYEEEE. CDR3 nucleotide sequence: TGTGCCAGCAGCTTCTGGACAGCCCATTCCTACGAGCAGTACTTC. This sequence encodes CASSFWTAHSYEQYF.

The table lists this clone with a few counts. This chain joins TRBV6-4 and TRBJ2-1; 9 bases align to TRBD2. Trimming removed 2 bases from V and 3 bases from J; junction bases left unmatched: 2. This CDR3 spans 15 amino acids. Germline V CDR1 and CDR2: MRHNA, SNTAGT. Written as DNA, the CDR3 is TGTGCCAGCAGTGACGCAGCGGGGGGCTACAATGAGCAGTTCTTC. As protein: CASSDAAGGYNEQFF.

The CDR3 DNA reads as TGTGCCAGCAGTGCCACGGGACAGGGTCGCTACGAGCAGTACTTC. Translated: CASSATGQGRYEQYF. The chain recombines TRBV27 with TRBJ2-7, with 9 bases matching TRBD1. The CDR3 contains 15 residues. V was clipped by 5 bases and J by 3 bases; unmatched bases: 8. Germline CDR1 MNHEY, CDR2 SMNVEV (reference sequence).

V is TRBV9 and J is TRBJ2-2; D remains unclear. Per germline, CDR1 SGDLS and CDR2 YYNGEE. V lost 1 base to trimming and J lost 1 base, with 8 bases between them. The CDR3 is 15 residues long. Here the CDR3 DNA reads TGTGCCAGCAGCGTACGAGGTCGGAACACCGGGGAGCTGTTTTTT. It codes for CASSVRGRNTGELFF.